This T cell receptor beta chain is drawn from a study of T-cell memory formation after mild COVID-19. General study points: Within pre-infection memory, some responding clones were found, suggesting cross-reactive memory joined.

Barcoded TCR alpha and TCR beta cDNA libraries with UMIs came from 5'RACE using constant-segment primers. Each CDR3 protein gets one entry after TCRdb re-called the 5' RACE reads with MiXCR. Among about 340,000 distinct CDR3 sequences, under 15% were seen once, and the ten largest hold 20% to 25%. This clonotype showed up just a few times. Its matching antigen is unknown. V lost 0 bases to trimming and J lost 4 bases; unmatched junction nucleotides: 1. Germline CDR1 is SGHTA and CDR2 is FQGNSA. The CDR3 totals 15 residues. This clonotype originated in a young man who had mild COVID-19 (a few samples of this study predate the infection). Cell type and time point are not known. Sequencing was performed on PBMCs or a T cell subset sorted from them (not recorded which). This rearrangement joins TRBV7-2 to TRBJ2-5; 11 nucleotides agree with TRBD2. The CDR3 spells CASSLAGLAGETQYF. DNA of the CDR3: TGTGCCAGCAGCTTAGCAGGACTAGCGGGAGAGACCCAGTACTTC.